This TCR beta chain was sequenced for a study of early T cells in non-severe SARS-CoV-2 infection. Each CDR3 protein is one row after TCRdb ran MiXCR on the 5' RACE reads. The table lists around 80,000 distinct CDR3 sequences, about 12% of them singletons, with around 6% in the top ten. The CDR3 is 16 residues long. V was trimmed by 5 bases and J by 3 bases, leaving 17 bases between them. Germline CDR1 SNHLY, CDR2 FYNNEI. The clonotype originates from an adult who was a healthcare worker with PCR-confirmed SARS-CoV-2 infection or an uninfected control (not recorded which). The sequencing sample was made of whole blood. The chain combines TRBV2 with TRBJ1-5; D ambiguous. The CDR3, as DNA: TGTGCCAGCAGTTTAGTCGGAGAGACGATCAATCAGCCCCAGCATTTT. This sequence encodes CASSLVGETINQPQHF. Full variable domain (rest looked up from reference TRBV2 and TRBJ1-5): EPEVTQTPSHQVTQMGQEVILRCVPISNHLYFYWYRQILGQKVEFLVSFYNNEISEKSEIFDDQFSVERPDGSNFTLKIRSTKLEDSAMYFCASSLVGETINQPQHFGDGTRLSIL.